A selection of T cell receptor beta chains follows, all from one sample in a study of blood T cell repertoires in COVID-19. Libraries were prepared by immunoSEQ multiplex PCR; TCRdb keeps only in-frame clonotypes and omits some of them. The sample contains under 85,000 clones, about four fifths of which appear only once. The source material was peripheral blood. The receptors derive from a man in his forties or fifties with acute or convalescent COVID-19. CDR3s leave out the opening cysteine and the closing phenylalanine or tryptophan.

j_call	v_call	cdr3_length	cdr3_aa
TRBJ1-4	TRBV5-1	12	ASSSGTGVEKLF
TRBJ1-2	TRBV2	11	ASDTGGSVGYT
TRBJ2-7	TRBV5-6	12	ASSFLREVYEQY
TRBJ2-7	TRBV18	12	ASSMGQVTYEQY
TRBJ1-5	TRBV7-2	12	ASSQGPYGQPQH
TRBJ2-3	TRBV7-2	13	ASSLLGTRADTQY
TRBJ2-3	TRBV9	13	ASSVDVGGTDTQY
TRBJ1-2	TRBV4-3	11	ASSLQENYGYT
TRBJ2-2	TRBV18	14	ASSPRTSGSAGELF
TRBJ1-1	TRBV29-1	12	SVERQGARGEAF
TRBJ1-1	TRBV4-3	13	ASSHIGGWETEAF
TRBJ1-2	TRBV5-4	11	ASSIDRTDGYT
TRBJ1-1	TRBV5-4	13	ASSFREGPNTEAF
TRBJ1-2	TRBV7-9	13	ASSSGSLRSYGYT
TRBJ1-1	TRBV5-4	13	ASSPGPGLGGEAF
TRBJ2-7	TRBV28	14	ASGQQGASIFYEQY
TRBJ1-1	TRBV7-2	14	ASSLDTGGMNTEAF
TRBJ1-5	TRBV7-8	13	ASTRDLNSNQPQH
TRBJ1-6	TRBV3-1/TRBV3-2	12	ASTPRGGNSPLH
TRBJ2-1	TRBV5-1	17	ASSPVPGQGKDYYNEQF
TRBJ2-7	TRBV5-6	12	ASSFGSGTYEQY
TRBJ2-7	TRBV5-1	12	ASSLRDRSYEQY
TRBJ2-7	TRBV6-6	14	ASSPRGGQGAYEQY
TRBJ1-5	TRBV7-9	12	ASSLGQGTQPQH
TRBJ1-1	TRBV15	12	ATSTRDINTEAF
TRBJ1-2	TRBV23-1	12	ASSQLVGQGGYT
TRBJ2-5	TRBV18	13	ASSLNGGSQETQY
TRBJ1-1	TRBV28	9	ASNSYTEAF
TRBJ2-3	TRBV24-1	14	ATSPTGSSSTDTQY
TRBJ1-5	TRBV27	12	ASKLGQGNQPQH
TRBJ2-3	TRBV7-9	16	ASSVGTGMITSTDTQY